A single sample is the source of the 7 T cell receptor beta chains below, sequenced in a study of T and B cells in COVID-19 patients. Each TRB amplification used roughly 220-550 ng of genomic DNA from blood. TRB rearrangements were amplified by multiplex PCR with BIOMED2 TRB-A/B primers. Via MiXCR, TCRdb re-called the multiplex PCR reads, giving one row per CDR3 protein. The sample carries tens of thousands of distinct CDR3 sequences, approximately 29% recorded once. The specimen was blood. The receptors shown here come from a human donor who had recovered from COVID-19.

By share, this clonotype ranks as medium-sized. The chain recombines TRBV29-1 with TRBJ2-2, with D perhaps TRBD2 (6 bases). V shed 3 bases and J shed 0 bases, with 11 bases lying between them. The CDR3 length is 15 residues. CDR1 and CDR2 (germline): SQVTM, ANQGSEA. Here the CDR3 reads CSVDMGGTNTGELFF. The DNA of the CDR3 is TGCAGCGTTGATATGGGGGGAACGAACACCGGGGAGCTGTTTTTT.

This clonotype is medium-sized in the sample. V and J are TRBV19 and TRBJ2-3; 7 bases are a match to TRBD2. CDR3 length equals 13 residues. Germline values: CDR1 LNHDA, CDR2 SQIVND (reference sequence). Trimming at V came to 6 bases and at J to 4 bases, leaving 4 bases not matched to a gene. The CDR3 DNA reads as TGTGCCAGTAGCGAAGCGGGACCAGATACGCAGTATTTT. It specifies CASSEAGPDTQYF.

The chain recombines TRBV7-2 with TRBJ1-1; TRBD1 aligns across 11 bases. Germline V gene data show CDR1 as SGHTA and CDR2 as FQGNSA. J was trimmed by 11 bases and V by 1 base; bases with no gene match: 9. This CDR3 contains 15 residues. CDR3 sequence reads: CASSLEGGQGARAFF. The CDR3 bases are TGTGCCAGCAGCTTAGAAGGAGGACAGGGGGCGCGGGCTTTCTTT.

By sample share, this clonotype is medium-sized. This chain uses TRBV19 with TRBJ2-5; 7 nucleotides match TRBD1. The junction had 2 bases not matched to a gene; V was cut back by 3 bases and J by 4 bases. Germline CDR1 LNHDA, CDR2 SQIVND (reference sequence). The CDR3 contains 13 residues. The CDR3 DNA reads TGTGCCAGTAGTATCCGGGACAGAGAGACCCAGTACTTC. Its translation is CASSIRDRETQYF.

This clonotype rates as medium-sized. CDR3 sequence: CASSITGGYEQYF. As DNA, the CDR3 is TGTGCCAGTAGTATTACAGGGGGCTACGAGCAGTACTTC. V is TRBV19 and J is TRBJ2-7; 8 nucleotides agree with TRBD1. CDR1 and CDR2 from the germline V gene are LNHDA and SQIVND (reference sequence). The CDR3 contains 13 residues. The ends lost 3 bases at V and 3 bases at J; junction bases unmatched: 1.

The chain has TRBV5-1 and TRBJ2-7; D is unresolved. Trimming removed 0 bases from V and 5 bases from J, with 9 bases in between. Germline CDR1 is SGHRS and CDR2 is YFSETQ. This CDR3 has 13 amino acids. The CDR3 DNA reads TGCGCCAGCAGCTTGGCAGGTTTCGACGAGCAGTACTTC. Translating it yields CASSLAGFDEQYF.

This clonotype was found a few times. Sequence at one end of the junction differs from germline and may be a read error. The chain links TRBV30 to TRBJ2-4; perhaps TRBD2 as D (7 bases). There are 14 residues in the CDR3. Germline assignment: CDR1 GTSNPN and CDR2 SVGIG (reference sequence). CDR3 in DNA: TGTGCCGGGAGGGGGTCTGGAGCCAAAAACATTCAGTACTTC. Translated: CAGRGSGAKNIQYF. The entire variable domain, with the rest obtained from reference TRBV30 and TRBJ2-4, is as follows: SQTIHQWPATLVQPVGSPLSLECTVEGTSNPNLYWYRQAAGRGLQLLFYSVGIGQISSEVPQNLSASRPQDRQFILSSKKLLLSDSGFYLCAGRGSGAKNIQYFGAGTRLSVL.